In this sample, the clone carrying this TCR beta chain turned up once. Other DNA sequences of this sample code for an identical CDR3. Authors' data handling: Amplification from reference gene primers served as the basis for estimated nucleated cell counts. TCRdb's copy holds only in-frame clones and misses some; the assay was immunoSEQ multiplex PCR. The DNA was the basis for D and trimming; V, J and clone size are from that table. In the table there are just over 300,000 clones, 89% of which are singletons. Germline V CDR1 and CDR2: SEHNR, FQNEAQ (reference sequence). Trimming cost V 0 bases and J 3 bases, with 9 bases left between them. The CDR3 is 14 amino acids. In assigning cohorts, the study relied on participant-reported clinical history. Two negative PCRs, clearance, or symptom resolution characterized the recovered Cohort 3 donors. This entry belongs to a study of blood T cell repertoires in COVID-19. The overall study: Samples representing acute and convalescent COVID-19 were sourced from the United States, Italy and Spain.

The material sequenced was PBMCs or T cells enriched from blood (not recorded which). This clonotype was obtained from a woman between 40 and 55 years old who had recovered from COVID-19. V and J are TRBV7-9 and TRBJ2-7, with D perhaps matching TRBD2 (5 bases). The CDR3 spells CASSLAGVGYEQYF. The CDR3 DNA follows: TGTGCCAGCAGCTTAGCGGGAGTGGGCTACGAGCAGTACTTC.